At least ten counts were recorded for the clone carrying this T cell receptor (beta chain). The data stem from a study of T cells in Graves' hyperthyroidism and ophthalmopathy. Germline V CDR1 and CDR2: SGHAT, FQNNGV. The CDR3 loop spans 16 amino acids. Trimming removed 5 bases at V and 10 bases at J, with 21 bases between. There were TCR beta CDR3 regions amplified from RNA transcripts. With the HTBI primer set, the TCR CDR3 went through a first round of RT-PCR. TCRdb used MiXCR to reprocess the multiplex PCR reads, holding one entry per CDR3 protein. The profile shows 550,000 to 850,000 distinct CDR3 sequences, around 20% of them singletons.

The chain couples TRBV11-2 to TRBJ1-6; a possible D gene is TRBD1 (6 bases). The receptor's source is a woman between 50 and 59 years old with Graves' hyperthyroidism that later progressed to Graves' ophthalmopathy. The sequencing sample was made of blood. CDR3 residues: CASSETAGANGSPLHF. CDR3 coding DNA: TGTGCCAGCAGCGAGACGGCGGGGGCTAACGGATCACCCCTCCACTTT. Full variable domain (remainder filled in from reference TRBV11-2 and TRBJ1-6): EAGVAQSPRYKIIEKRQSVAFWCNPISGHATLYWYQQILGQGPKLLIQFQNNGVVDDSQLPKDRFSAERLKGVDSTLKIQPAKLEDSAVYLCASSETAGANGSPLHFGNGTRLTVT.